This T cell receptor (beta chain) was recovered during a study of T cell clonotyping in hematopoietic cell transplantation. The germline V and J ends were trimmed by 7 bases and 5 bases, with 21 bases remaining between them. The CDR3 length is 14 residues. CDR1 is SQVTM, CDR2 ANQGSEA, per germline. Generated by immunoSEQ multiplex PCR, the TCRdb table keeps only in-frame clones and is missing some. The table lists some 2,900 clones, over 70% of them singletons. This rearrangement joins TRBV29-1 to TRBJ2-7, with D possibly TRBD2 on 5 matching bases. The receptor's source is a male patient between 60 and 69 years old who had an allogeneic stem cell transplant, so T cells may come from the graft donor. Some clones in this sample may be carry-over from other donors' samples. The sample consisted of peripheral blood mononuclear cells, taken 180 days after allogeneic stem cell transplant. The CDR3 reads CSALTDPSGHEQYF. The CDR3 nucleotides are TGCAGCGCGTTAACCGACCCGAGCGGCCACGAGCAGTACTTC.